Presented here are 5 T cell receptor beta chains from one specimen sequenced in a study of T cells in Graves' hyperthyroidism and ophthalmopathy (dated by TCRdb to between 2018 and 2020). The library was prepared using multiplex PCR. This sample was sequenced with an Illumina HiSeq 2000. TCR beta CDR3 regions were amplified from RNA transcripts. The TCR CDR3 was subjected to a first round of RT-PCR using the HTBI primer set and the Qiagen OneStep RT-PCR kit. The raw public reads went through TCRdb reprocessing: fastp at Q25, MiXCR clone calling, in-frame beta chains kept. Entries that share a CDR3 protein sequence are merged under the most common genes and DNA. The sample records under 400,000 distinct CDR3 sequences, 16% of which are singletons. The top ten clones comprise roughly a third of the sample. The sample was blood. The receptors shown here come from a man under 40 with Graves' hyperthyroidism.

Ten or more counts support this clonotype. V gene TRBV28 combines with J gene TRBJ1-1; perhaps TRBD1 as D (6 bases). The CDR3 loop spans 16 amino acids. Trimming took 0 bases from V and 3 from J, leaving 14 bases between them. Germline V CDR1 and CDR2: MDHEN, SYDVKM. CDR3 amino acids: CASSLWSGTRDTEAFF. The CDR3 DNA is TGTGCCAGCAGTTTATGGAGTGGGACACGAGACACTGAAGCTTTCTTT.

This clonotype was detected many times. V gene TRBV5-1 combines with J gene TRBJ2-6, with D hard to call. CDR3 size: 13 residues. V was trimmed by 3 bases and J by 4 bases, leaving 5 bases between them. Per germline, CDR1 SGHRS and CDR2 YFSETQ. The CDR3 DNA sequence: TGCGCCAGCAGCTCCGCGGGGGCCAACGTCCTGACTTTC. As protein: CASSSAGANVLTF. Full variable domain (missing parts from reference TRBV5-1 and TRBJ2-6): KAGVTQTPRYLIKTRGQQVTLSCSPISGHRSVSWYQQTPGQGLQFLFEYFSETQRNKGNFPGRFSGRQFSNSRSEMNVSTLELGDSALYLCASSSAGANVLTFGAGSRLTVL.

This clonotype was observed many times. The chain uses TRBV29-1 and TRBJ2-5, with TRBD1 matching 7 bases. V shed 7 bases and J 5 bases; nucleotides not matched to a gene: 7. The CDR3 covers 12 residues. The germline gives CDR1 SQVTM, CDR2 ANQGSEA. Here the CDR3 DNA reads TGCAGCGCAAGGGACAGATCGGAGACCCAGTACTTC. Translated, it gives CSARDRSETQYF.

The table lists this clonotype with many counts. The chain recombines TRBV5-5 with TRBJ2-7; 10 bases map to TRBD2. The J segment lost 0 bases and the V segment lost 4 bases, leaving 7 bases of the junction unmatched. The CDR3 sequence is 16 residues long. Germline CDR1 is SGHKS and CDR2 is YYEKEE (reference sequence). CDR3 bases: TGTGCCAGCAGCAGGACTAGCGGCCTTGTCTCCTACGAGCAGTACTTC. Translation: CASSRTSGLVSYEQYF.

This clonotype was seen many times. The V gene is TRBV20-1, the J gene TRBJ2-7; TRBD2 agrees at 10 bases. The CDR3 consists of 15 residues. The V gene's germline CDR1 is DFQATT and CDR2 SNEGSKA (reference sequence). V was clipped by 0 bases and J by 2 bases; unmatched bases: 4. CDR3 amino acids: CSARDGTSVTYEQYF. The CDR3 nucleotides read TGCAGTGCTAGAGACGGGACTAGCGTCACCTACGAGCAGTACTTC.